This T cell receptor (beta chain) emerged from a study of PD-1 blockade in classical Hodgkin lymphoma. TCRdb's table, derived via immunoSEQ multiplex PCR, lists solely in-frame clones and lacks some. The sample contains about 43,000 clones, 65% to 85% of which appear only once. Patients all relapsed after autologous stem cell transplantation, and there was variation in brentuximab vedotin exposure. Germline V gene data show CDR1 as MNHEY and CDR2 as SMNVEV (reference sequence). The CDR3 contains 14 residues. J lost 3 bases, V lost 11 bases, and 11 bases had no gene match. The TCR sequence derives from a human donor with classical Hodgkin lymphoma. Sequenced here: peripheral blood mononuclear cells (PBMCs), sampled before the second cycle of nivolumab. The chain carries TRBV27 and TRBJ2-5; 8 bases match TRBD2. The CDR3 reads CAAADSRGEETQYF. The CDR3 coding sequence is TGTGCCGCAGCCGACTCGCGGGGGGAAGAGACCCAGTACTTC.